This T cell receptor beta chain was obtained from a study of blood T cell repertoires in COVID-19 (dated by TCRdb to the early 2020s). Describing the broader study: Collaborator samples came from the United States, Italy and Spain and covered acute and convalescent phases of COVID-19. The prospective study material was composed of cDNA or gDNA derived from T cells, B-cell-depleted T cells, or PBMCs. The dataset comprised deeply sampled blood TCRbeta repertoires from subjects exposed to, actively infected with, or recovered from COVID-19. A freely available public database, intended as a resource for researchers studying the immune response to SARS-CoV-2, is where the repertoires were released. Samples were obtained from the ongoing ImmuneRACE study (first 160 participants) and from 1,000 to 1,500 subjects provided by 6 global collaborators. A de-identified subject ID, COVID-19 status, age in years and sex were almost always included in the sample metadata. Where available, HLA class I and class II types were obtained from metadata supplied by the sample provider rather than from assay-based typing.

The immunoSEQ Assay, a bias-controlled multiplex PCR, was used to amplify TCRbeta CDR3 regions from genomic DNA. The authors' pipeline ran thus. Within the assay, amplification of reference gene primers was used to estimate how many nucleated cells each sample contained. Sequence reads were collapsed and filtered to measure the absolute abundance of every unique TCRbeta CDR3 rearrangement. For each sample, productive Simpson clonality was calculated as the square root of Simpson's diversity index over productive rearrangements. TCRdb re-hosts the immuneACCESS table, in-frame sequences only. Its copies lack some clones; in the studies checked, an unresolved V gene accounts for under half of them, and the cause for the rest is not known. V and J calls and clone size are those listed in that table; D and trimming were worked out from the DNA. Present in this sample are a few hundred thousand clones, roughly 80% of which were seen just once. Together, the top ten hold about 10% of the sample.

At one collaborating source in Seattle, patients were enrolled during active infection and were followed longitudinally through the course of disease. Collaborating institutions collected whole blood in K2EDTA tubes following their own protocols. For TCRbeta analysis, collaborators shipped samples in one of three forms: frozen whole blood, isolated PBMCs, or DNA extracted from either of those sample types. Overall study outcomes, separate from this receptor: The amount of clinical and demographic metadata varied by source and participant and was provided uncurated.

A remark on this clone: This receptor's antigen is unknown. Per-base qualities were not stored, and no clone one base away is much larger.

The receptor's source is a woman aged 80 or over with COVID-19, enrolled during active disease. Specimen: peripheral blood.

The DNA sequence reads TGTGCCAACTTACACCCTGGGACAGTTTATGGCTACACCTTC. It specifies CANLHPGTVYGYTF. The chain was built from TRBV27 and TRBJ1-2; 7 middle bases align to TRBD1. There are 14 amino acids in the CDR3, from cysteine to phenylalanine inclusive. CDR3 DNA is the only sequence kept; it has 42 bases, read in frame from the first base. At the junction V is shortened by 10 bases and J by 5 bases; bases outside the gene matches: 13. Looking up the germline V gene (reference sequence) yields CDR1 MNHEY and CDR2 SMNVEV.